These 21 T cell receptor beta chains were sequenced from one sample in a study of control samples from healthy donors and cancer patients (dated by TCRdb to about 2020). Receptors were amplified or captured by the immunoSEQ multiplex PCR assay. TCRdb mirrors the immuneACCESS table, restricted to in-frame sequences. Some clones are absent from its copies; in checked studies, under half trace to an unresolved V gene, and the reason for the others is unknown. For this sample there are about 130,000 clones; about 95% appear just once. The ten top clones hold 3.6% of the sample. Sample: blood. These receptors were collected from a man younger than 45 in good health.

Comments on this clone: Distinct nucleotide sequences in the sample also encode this CDR3. The genes are TRBV7-2 and TRBJ2-5; D possibly corresponds to TRBD2 (7 bases). V dropped 0 bases and J dropped 5 bases, with 10 bases sitting between them. The germline V gene encodes CDR1 SGHTA and CDR2 FQGNSA. The CDR3 covers 14 residues. CDR3: CASSLAGGQETQYF. In nucleotides, the CDR3 is TGTGCCAGCAGCTTAGCGGGGGGGCAGGAGACCCAGTACTTC.

This clone was counted once. This sequence joins TRBV30 and TRBJ1-1; 8 bases are shared with TRBD1. CDR1 is GTSNPN, CDR2 SVGIG, per germline (reference sequence). With V trimmed by 3 bases and J by 3 bases, 3 bases remained unmatched. The CDR3 totals 13 residues. The CDR3 spells CAWRGQGHTEAFF. CDR3 sequence (DNA): TGTGCCTGGAGAGGACAGGGCCACACTGAAGCTTTCTTT.

The J gene is TRBJ1-1, the V gene TRBV7-2, with 7 bases that match TRBD1. This CDR3 has 13 amino acids. V shed 2 bases, J shed 4 bases, and the junction held 1 base outside the gene matches. Germline V CDR1 and CDR2: SGHTA, FQGNSA. The CDR3 nucleotides read TGTGCCAGCAGCTTACGGGACAGCACTGAAGCTTTCTTT. Encoded protein: CASSLRDSTEAFF.

J is TRBJ1-1 and V is TRBV19, with 8 bases identical to TRBD1. The germline CDR1 and CDR2 sequences are LNHDA and SQIVND (reference sequence). CDR3 length: 14 residues. The ends lost 6 bases at V and 1 base at J; junction bases unmatched: 4. The CDR3 sequence is CASSKDRENTEAFF. The CDR3, as DNA: TGTGCCAGTAGCAAGGACAGGGAGAACACTGAAGCTTTCTTT.

The chain couples TRBV28 to TRBJ2-7, with D perhaps matching TRBD1 (8 bases). CDR3 length: 15 residues. The germline gives CDR1 MDHEN, CDR2 SYDVKM. V was shortened by 2 bases and J by 0 bases, with 11 bases between the two germline ends. The CDR3 reads CASSLSGTGSYEQYF. The CDR3, as DNA: TGTGCCAGCAGTTTAAGCGGGACAGGCTCCTACGAGCAGTACTTC.

The chain employs TRBV5-6 and TRBJ2-7; either TRBD1 or TRBD2 may fit D (5 bases each). The germline V gene encodes CDR1 SGHDT and CDR2 YYEEEE. V was trimmed by 3 bases and J by 6 bases, leaving 13 bases between them. The CDR3 loop spans 13 amino acids. CDR3 protein: CASSWDEDREQYF. The CDR3 nucleotides read TGTGCCAGCAGCTGGGACGAGGATCGCGAGCAGTACTTC.

The CDR3 sequence: CAWTTGVGTDTQYF. The CDR3 nucleotides are TGTGCCTGGACGACAGGGGTAGGGACAGATACGCAGTATTTT. This chain links TRBV30 with TRBJ2-3, with 8 positions matching TRBD1. V lost 4 bases and J lost 3; bases outside the gene matches: 6. The CDR3 consists of 14 residues. The germline gives CDR1 GTSNPN, CDR2 SVGIG (reference sequence).

The rearrangement joins TRBV7-8 to TRBJ2-2, with TRBD2 identical over 7 bases. In germline, CDR1 is SGHVS, CDR2 FQNEAQ. The V gene end was trimmed by 3 bases and the J gene end by 2 bases; junction bases not matched to a gene: 3. This CDR3 is built from 15 residues. The CDR3 bases are TGTGCCAGCAGCTTTTCGGGGGGAAACACCGGGGAGCTGTTTTTT. It translates to CASSFSGGNTGELFF.

The rearrangement links TRBV5-1 to TRBJ2-2; tentatively, D is TRBD1 (5 bases). The CDR3 has 18 residues. CDR1 and CDR2 from the germline V gene are SGHRS and YFSETQ. With 0 bases removed from V and 1 base from J, the gap between germline ends came to 16 bases. The DNA of the CDR3 is TGCGCCAGCAGCTTGGCCAGGGCGCAAGGATTGAACACCGGGGAGCTGTTTTTT. Translating gives CASSLARAQGLNTGELFF.

This rearrangement joins TRBV4-3 to TRBJ1-4; perhaps TRBD1 as D (5 bases). V lost 2 bases and J lost 5, with 9 bases in between. The CDR3 runs to 14 residues. Germline V CDR1 and CDR2: LGHNA, YSLEER. The CDR3: CASSQQGRNEKLFF. The CDR3 DNA sequence: TGCGCCAGCAGCCAACAGGGCAGAAATGAAAAACTGTTTTTT.

This chain joins TRBV30 and TRBJ2-1; 9 positions agree with TRBD2. Trimming cost V 0 bases and J 0 bases; bases outside gene matches: 12. Germline V CDR1 and CDR2: GTSNPN, SVGIG (reference sequence). The CDR3 runs 19 residues. The CDR3 is CAWSVWLAGTSSSYNEQFF. CDR3 nucleotide sequence: TGTGCCTGGAGTGTGTGGCTAGCGGGGACCAGCAGCTCCTACAATGAGCAGTTCTTC.

The V gene is TRBV28, the J gene TRBJ2-5; D is tentatively TRBD1 or TRBD2 (6 bases each). Germline lookup yields CDR1 MDHEN and CDR2 SYDVKM. This CDR3 spans 14 amino acids. The germline V and J ends were trimmed by 5 bases and 3 bases, with 13 bases remaining between them. CDR3 amino acids: CASSLRGAEETQYF. The CDR3 region has the DNA TGTGCCAGCAGTCTAAGGGGGGCTGAAGAGACCCAGTACTTC.

The V gene is TRBV7-2, the J gene TRBJ1-2, with unresolved D. CDR3 length: 13 amino acids. Germline CDR1 and CDR2: SGHTA and FQGNSA. The germline V and J ends were trimmed by 2 bases and 5 bases, with 9 bases remaining between them. CDR3 sequence reads: CASSLSRLYGYTF. The CDR3 DNA reads TGTGCCAGCAGCTTAAGCAGGCTTTATGGCTACACCTTC.

The chain couples TRBV29-1 to TRBJ2-7, with D hard to call. V lost 4 bases, J lost 1 base, and 8 bases lay in between. This CDR3 spans 12 amino acids. CDR1 and CDR2 (germline): SQVTM, ANQGSEA. The DNA of the CDR3 is TGCAGCGTTGTCGACACATCCTACGAGCAGTACTTC. It encodes CSVVDTSYEQYF.

The chain joins TRBV14 to TRBJ1-6, with D hard to call. CDR1 is SGHDN, CDR2 FVKESK, per germline. Trimming shortened V by 1 base and J by 5 bases, and 9 bases separated the two germline ends. The length of the CDR3 is 15 residues. The CDR3 bases are TGTGCCAGCAGCCAAGGTTCTCTAAATAATTCACCCCTCCACTTT. Translated, it gives CASSQGSLNNSPLHF.

V and J are TRBV7-2 and TRBJ2-7; 7 bases are a match to TRBD1. CDR3 size: 14 residues. The V gene's germline CDR1 is SGHTA and CDR2 FQGNSA. V dropped 3 bases and J dropped 4; count of bases not matched to a gene: 6. Here the CDR3 reads CASSLKGARYEQYF. CDR3 DNA sequence: TGTGCCAGCAGCTTGAAGGGGGCGCGGTACGAGCAGTACTTC. The full variable domain, completed using reference TRBV7-2 and TRBJ2-7, is GAGVSQSPSNKVTEKGKDVELRCDPISGHTALYWYRQSLGQGLEFLIYFQGNSAPDKSGLPSDRFSAERTGGSVSTLTIQRTQQEDSAVYLCASSLKGARYEQYFGPGTRLTVT.

This chain uses TRBV2 with TRBJ1-4; D remains unclear. The CDR3 spans 13 residues. V dropped 7 bases and J dropped 4 bases, with 10 bases sitting between them. Looked up from germline, CDR1 is SNHLY and CDR2 is FYNNEI. The CDR3 nucleotides read TGTGCCAGCATGAGGAATTATAATGAAAAACTGTTTTTT. Its translation is CASMRNYNEKLFF. The full variable domain, completed using reference TRBV2 and TRBJ1-4, is EPEVTQTPSHQVTQMGQEVILRCVPISNHLYFYWYRQILGQKVEFLVSFYNNEISEKSEIFDDQFSVERPDGSNFTLKIRSTKLEDSAMYFCASMRNYNEKLFFGSGTQLSVL.

As for this clone: Other DNA variants within this sample encode the same CDR3. The chain carries TRBV3-1 (or the pseudogene TRBV3-2) and TRBJ1-1, with 8 bases that match TRBD1. V was clipped by 3 bases and J by 1 base; unmatched bases: 1. This CDR3 comprises 14 residues. CDR1 is LGHDT and CDR2 is YNNKEL in the germline V gene (reference sequence). This chain's CDR3 is CASSQGTGNTEAFF. The CDR3 region has the DNA TGTGCCAGCAGCCAGGGGACAGGGAACACTGAAGCTTTCTTT.

The V call is TRBV7-9, the J call TRBJ2-7; D uncertain. Per germline, CDR1 SEHNR and CDR2 FQNEAQ (reference sequence). The germline V and J ends were trimmed by 9 bases and 3 bases, with 12 bases remaining between them. The CDR3 has 12 amino acids. This CDR3 is CASVGWGYEQYF. Here the CDR3 DNA reads TGTGCCAGTGTGGGTTGGGGCTACGAGCAGTACTTC.

This clone was detected once. The chain has TRBV6-5 and TRBJ2-3, with a possible D match to TRBD2 (6 bases). The CDR3 is made up of 14 amino acids. V lost 6 bases, J lost 2 bases, and 12 bases lay in between. CDR1 is MNHEY and CDR2 is SVGAGI in the germline V gene. DNA of the CDR3: TGTGCCAGCAGACCGGGACTTAACACAGATACGCAGTATTTT. Its protein is CASRPGLNTDTQYF.

This chain joins TRBV27 and TRBJ1-2; 7 positions agree with TRBD1. The CDR3 loop spans 16 amino acids. The V gene end was trimmed by 0 bases and the J gene end by 3 bases; junction bases not matched to a gene: 7. Germline lookup yields CDR1 MNHEY and CDR2 SMNVEV (reference sequence). This chain's CDR3 is CASSLSSGDSYYGYTF. CDR3 nucleotides: TGTGCCAGCAGTTTATCTTCTGGGGACAGCTACTATGGCTACACCTTC.